The entry below gives a single T cell receptor (beta chain) sequence along with its context. Its antigen is unidentified. The data were obtained in a study of PD-1 blockade in classical Hodgkin lymphoma. Study-level information: Patients were treated with nivolumab at 3 mg/kg, and this was given intravenously every 2 weeks. Overall study results and limits: Reports indicated that newly diagnosed patients had lower baseline TCR diversity than healthy donors did. Why the repertoires differ is still unclear, perhaps disease activity or prior therapy. Diversity similar to that of newly diagnosed patients was seen at baseline in complete responders.

Time point of the sample: cycle 4 day 1 (C4D1), after 6 weeks of nivolumab. Relapse was seen in all patients after autologous stem cell transplantation, and brentuximab vedotin exposure was variable. J lost 6 bases, V lost 1 base, and 9 bases had no gene match. The germline CDR1 and CDR2 sequences are SGHRS and YFSETQ. This CDR3 contains 16 residues. Sequenced by immunoSEQ multiplex PCR; TCRdb stores in-frame clones only, minus some. The data contain 25,000 to 35,000 clones, approximately 67% of them singletons. The clonotype was recovered from a human donor with classical Hodgkin lymphoma. V is TRBV5-1 and J is TRBJ2-7; 11 nucleotides agree with TRBD1. Sequences were derived from peripheral blood mononuclear cells (PBMCs), sampled before the fourth cycle of nivolumab. The CDR3 region has the DNA TGCGCCAGCAGCTTGAGGACAGGGGGCTCCGTTCTCGAGCAGTACTTC. Encoded protein: CASSLRTGGSVLEQYF. Full variable domain (rest looked up from reference TRBV5-1 and TRBJ2-7): KAGVTQTPRYLIKTRGQQVTLSCSPISGHRSVSWYQQTPGQGLQFLFEYFSETQRNKGNFPGRFSGRQFSNSRSEMNVSTLELGDSALYLCASSLRTGGSVLEQYFGPGTRLTVT.